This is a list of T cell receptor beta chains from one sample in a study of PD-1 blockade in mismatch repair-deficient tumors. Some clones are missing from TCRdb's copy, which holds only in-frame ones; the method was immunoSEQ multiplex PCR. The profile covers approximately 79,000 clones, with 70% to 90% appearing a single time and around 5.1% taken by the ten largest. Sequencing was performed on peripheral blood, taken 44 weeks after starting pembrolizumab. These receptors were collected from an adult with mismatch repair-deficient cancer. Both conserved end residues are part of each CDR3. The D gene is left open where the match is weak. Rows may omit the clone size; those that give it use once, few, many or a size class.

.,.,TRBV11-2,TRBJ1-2,TGTGCCAGCAGCTTAGGGTACAGGGTTCCTAACTATGGCTACACCTTC,CASSLGYRVPNYGYTF
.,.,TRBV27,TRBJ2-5,TGTGCCAGCAGTTTGGGATCCCGGGAGCAAGAGACCCAGTACTTC,CASSLGSREQETQYF
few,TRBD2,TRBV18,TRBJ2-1,TGTGCCAGCTCAGAGCTAGCGGGAGAGCTCAATGAGCAGTTCTTC,CASSELAGELNEQFF
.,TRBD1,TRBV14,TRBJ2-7,TGTGCCAGCAGCGCCACATGGACAGGGGGCTACGAGCAGTACTTC,CASSATWTGGYEQYF
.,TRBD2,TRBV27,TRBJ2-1,TGTGCCAGCAGTTTACGGTACCGAGTTAGTGCGGGAGGGGCCTACAATGAGCAGTTCTTC,CASSLRYRVSAGGAYNEQFF
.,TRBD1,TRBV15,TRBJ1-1,TGTGCCACCAGCAGAGATAGGGACAGAGGTGAAGCTTTCTTT,CATSRDRDRGEAFF
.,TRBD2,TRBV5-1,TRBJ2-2,TGCGCCAGCAGCTTGGGCGATCGGGCGGGAGGTAACACCGGGGAGCTGTTTTTT,CASSLGDRAGGNTGELFF
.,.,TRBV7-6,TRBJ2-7,TGTGCCAGCAGCTTAGAGGACGAGCAGTACTTC,CASSLEDEQYF
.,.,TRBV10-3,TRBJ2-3,TGTGCCATCCGGGGGCTTAGTACCACAGATACGCAGTATTTT,CAIRGLSTTDTQYF
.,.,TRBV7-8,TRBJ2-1,TGTGCCAGCAGCCCTGTAAACTCCTACAATGAGCAGTTCTTC,CASSPVNSYNEQFF
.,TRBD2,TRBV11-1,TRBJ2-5,TGTGCCAGCAGCCCGGGGGCAGCGGGAGGGCCGAATGGAGAGACCCAGTACTTC,CASSPGAAGGPNGETQYF
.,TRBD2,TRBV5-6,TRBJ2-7,TGTGCCAGCAGCCGTCCGACTAGCGGGAGGGCCACCGAGCAGTACTTC,CASSRPTSGRATEQYF
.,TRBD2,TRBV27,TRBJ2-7,TGTGCCAGCAGTGGTGCGGGAGGGCGGGGCTACGAGCAGTACTTC,CASSGAGGRGYEQYF
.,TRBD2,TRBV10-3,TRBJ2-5,TGTGCCATCAGTGAGTCGGATAGCGGGAGGTCAGGGGAGACCCAGTACTTC,CAISESDSGRSGETQYF
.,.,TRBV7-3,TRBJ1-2,TGTGCCAGCAGCCCCGACACCGGGGGCTATGGCTACACCTTC,CASSPDTGGYGYTF
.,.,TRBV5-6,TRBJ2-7,TGTGCCAGCAGCAGAAGGACAGCCGAGCAGTACTTC,CASSRRTAEQYF
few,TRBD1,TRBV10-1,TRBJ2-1,TGCGCCAGTGGACAGGGGATGAGTGAGCAGTTCTTC,CASGQGMSEQFF
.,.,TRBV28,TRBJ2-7,TGTGCCAGCAGCCATGGGCGGTACGAGCAGTACTTC,CASSHGRYEQYF
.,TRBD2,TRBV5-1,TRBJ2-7,TGCGCCAGCAGCCCGCGTAGCGGGTACTCCTACGAGCAGTACTTC,CASSPRSGYSYEQYF
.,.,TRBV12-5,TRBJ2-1,TGTGCTAGTGGTCCCCGGACTTTGAGCTCCTACAATGAGCAGTTCTTC,CASGPRTLSSYNEQFF
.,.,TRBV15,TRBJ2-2,TGTGCCACCAGGGTGGTTTACTCCGGGGAGCTGTTTTTT,CATRVVYSGELFF
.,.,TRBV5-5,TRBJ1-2,TGTGCCAGCAGCTCGGAATTACAGGCTCCTTATGGCTACACCTTC,CASSSELQAPYGYTF
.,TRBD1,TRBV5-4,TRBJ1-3,TGTGCCAGCAGCATGACAGGGGATTACTCTGGAAACACCATATATTTT,CASSMTGDYSGNTIYF
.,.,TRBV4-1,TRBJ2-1,TGCGCCAGCAGCCAAGGTACGGGTTATGAGCAGTTCTTC,CASSQGTGYEQFF
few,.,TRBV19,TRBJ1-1,TGTGCCAGTGTTTTCACAGGTACCATGCGGGGCACTGAAGCTTTCTTT,CASVFTGTMRGTEAFF
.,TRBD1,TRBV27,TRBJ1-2,TGTGCCAGCAGTTTTATTCCAGGGGGCGAAGGGTATGGCTACACCTTC,CASSFIPGGEGYGYTF